This T cell receptor beta chain derives from a study of cytomegalovirus exposure and HLA in healthy donors. The PCR had 60 Vbeta and 13 Jbeta primers. In the source study's methods: In a later analysis, 70 million to 80 million unique TCR beta chains included roughly 11 million shared by two or more donors. Assay used: immunoSEQ multiplex PCR; TCRdb lists only in-frame clones, some missing. Clone size and the V and J calls come from that table; the DNA yielded D and trimming. This repertoire shows more than 150,000 clones, 70% to 90% found once; its top ten account for around 2%. Trimming pared 0 bases from V and 0 bases from J, leaving 5 bases between. The V gene's germline CDR1 is GTSNPN and CDR2 SVGIG (reference sequence). The CDR3 consists of 13 residues. To note about this clone: The target antigen is unknown.

Study findings and constraints: Despite most TCR sequences being rare, some public TCRs occurred in many donors. Investigators reported more than 150 TCR beta chains as tied to cytomegalovirus. A cluster of highly shared sequence variants was likely a sequencing artifact.

The V and J genes are TRBV30 and TRBJ2-5; no firm D call. The source of this sequence is a woman aged 18-35 years in good health and CMV-seropositive. The sequencing sample was made of PBMCs. Here the CDR3 reads CAWSVRYQETQYF. The DNA of the CDR3 is TGTGCCTGGAGTGTTCGGTACCAAGAGACCCAGTACTTC.